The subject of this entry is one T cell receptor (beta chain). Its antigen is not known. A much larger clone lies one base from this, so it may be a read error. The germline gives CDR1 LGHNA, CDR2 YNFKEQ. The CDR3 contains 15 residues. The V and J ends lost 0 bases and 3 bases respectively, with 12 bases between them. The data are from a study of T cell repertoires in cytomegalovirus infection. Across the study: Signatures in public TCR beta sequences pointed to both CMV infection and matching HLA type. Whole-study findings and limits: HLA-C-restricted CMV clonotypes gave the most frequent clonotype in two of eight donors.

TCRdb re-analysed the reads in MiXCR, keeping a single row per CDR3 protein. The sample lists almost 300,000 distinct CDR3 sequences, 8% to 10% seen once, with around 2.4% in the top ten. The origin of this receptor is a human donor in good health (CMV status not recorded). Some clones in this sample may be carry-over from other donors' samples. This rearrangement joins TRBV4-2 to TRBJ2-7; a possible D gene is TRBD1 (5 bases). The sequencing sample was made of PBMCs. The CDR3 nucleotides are TGTGCCAGCAGCCAAGATGACCAGGGAAACTACGAGCAGTACTTC. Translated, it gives CASSQDDQGNYEQYF.